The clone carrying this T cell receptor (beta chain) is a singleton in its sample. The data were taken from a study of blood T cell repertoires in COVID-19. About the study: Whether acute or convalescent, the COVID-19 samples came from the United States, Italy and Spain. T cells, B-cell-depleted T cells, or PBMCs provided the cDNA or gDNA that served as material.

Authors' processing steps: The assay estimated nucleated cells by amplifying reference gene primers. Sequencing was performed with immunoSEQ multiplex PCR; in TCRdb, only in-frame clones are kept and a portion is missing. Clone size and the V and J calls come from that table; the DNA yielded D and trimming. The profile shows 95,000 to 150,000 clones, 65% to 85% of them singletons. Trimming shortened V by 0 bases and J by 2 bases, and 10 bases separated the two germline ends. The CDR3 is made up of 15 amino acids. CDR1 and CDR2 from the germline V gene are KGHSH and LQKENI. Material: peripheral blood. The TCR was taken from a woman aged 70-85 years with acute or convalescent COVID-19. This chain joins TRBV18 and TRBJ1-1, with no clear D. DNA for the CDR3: TGTGCCAGCTCACCACCTTATACAGAAAACACTGAAGCTTTCTTT. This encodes CASSPPYTENTEAFF.